A selection of T cell receptor beta chains follows, all from one sample in a study of T cell responses to AZD1222 COVID-19 vaccine. TCRdb's copy holds only in-frame clones and misses some; the assay was immunoSEQ multiplex PCR. The sample shows just under 90,000 clones, roughly 90% of them seen only once. The source was peripheral blood, collected 28 days after the second AZD1222 dose. The receptors stem from an adult who received the AZD1222 COVID-19 vaccine. The CDR3 runs from the conserved cysteine through the conserved F or W. The D gene is left open where the match is weak.

D | J | V | CDR3 | DNA
NA | TRBJ1-1 | TRBV6-5 | CASSYSGARRGAEAFF | TGTGCCAGCAGTTACTCGGGGGCGCGTCGGGGGGCTGAAGCTTTCTTT
TRBD2 | TRBJ2-7 | TRBV7-8 | CASSLVRGKYEQYF | TGTGCCAGCAGCTTAGTGCGGGGGAAATACGAGCAGTACTTC
NA | TRBJ1-2 | TRBV3-1/TRBV3-2 | CASSHSQVYGYTF | TGTGCCAGCAGCCATAGCCAGGTCTATGGCTACACCTTC
NA | TRBJ2-1 | TRBV30 | CAWKRGLYNEQFF | TGTGCCTGGAAAAGGGGACTTTACAATGAGCAGTTCTTC
NA | TRBJ1-1 | TRBV14 | CASSQVPELNLGAFF | TGTGCCAGCAGCCAAGTGCCCGAGCTGAACCTGGGAGCTTTCTTT
NA | TRBJ1-3 | TRBV3-1/TRBV3-2 | CASSQDGGAGNTIYF | TGTGCCAGCAGCCAAGACGGGGGGGCTGGAAACACCATATATTTT
NA | TRBJ1-2 | TRBV11-2 | CASSVGQGYGYTF | TGTGCCAGCAGCGTCGGTCAAGGCTATGGCTACACCTTC
NA | TRBJ1-1 | TRBV19 | CASSISGSANTEAFF | TGTGCCAGTAGTATATCGGGATCCGCGAACACTGAAGCTTTCTTT
TRBD1 | TRBJ2-7 | TRBV5-4 | CASSGLQGAFREQYF | TGTGCCAGCAGCGGTCTACAGGGGGCCTTTCGCGAGCAGTACTTC
NA | TRBJ2-1 | TRBV6-2/TRBV6-3 | CASSRGSAQSYNEQFF | TGTGCCAGCAGTCGGGGTAGCGCACAAAGTTACAATGAGCAGTTCTTC
NA | TRBJ2-1 | TRBV7-9 | CASSLVRVEQFF | TGTGCCAGCAGCTTAGTTAGGGTTGAGCAGTTCTTC
NA | TRBJ1-3 | TRBV24-1 | CATSADSGNTIYF | TGTGCCACCAGTGCGGACTCTGGAAACACCATATATTTT